What follows are 23 T cell receptor beta chains derived from one specimen sequenced in a study of blood T cell repertoires in COVID-19. Produced via immunoSEQ multiplex PCR; TCRdb's table is partial and in-frame only. The sample contains some 48,000 clones, about four fifths of which appear only once. The material sequenced was peripheral blood. Source of these receptors: a human donor in a cohort sampled during active COVID-19.

This clone has only a few counts. J is TRBJ2-1 and V is TRBV5-1, with TRBD1 as a possible D gene (6 bases). CDR1 and CDR2 (germline): SGHRS, YFSETQ. V shed 4 bases and J shed 1 base, with 12 bases lying between them. The CDR3 covers 15 residues. The CDR3 bases are TGCGCCAGCAGCCCCACCGGGACATCCTACAATGAGCAGTTCTTC. Translating gives CASSPTGTSYNEQFF.

This chain uses TRBV29-1 with TRBJ2-7, with 7 bases fitting TRBD1. In germline, CDR1 is SQVTM, CDR2 ANQGSEA. Trimming at V came to 7 bases and at J to 0 bases, leaving 9 bases not matched to a gene. CDR3 size: 14 residues. The CDR3 region is CSAAGTGDSYEQYF. The CDR3 DNA follows: TGCAGCGCTGCTGGTACAGGGGACTCCTACGAGCAGTACTTC.

The V and J genes are TRBV18 and TRBJ2-1; 10 bases are a match to TRBD1. With V trimmed by 0 bases and J by 8 bases, 1 base remained unmatched. Germline CDR1 reads KGHSH; CDR2 reads LQKENI. The CDR3 runs to 14 residues. The CDR3: CASSPPGTGDEQFF. Here the CDR3 DNA reads TGTGCCAGCTCACCACCGGGGACAGGGGATGAGCAGTTCTTC.

In this sample, this clone turned up a few times. The J gene is TRBJ2-7, the V gene TRBV7-8; a possible D gene is TRBD2 (6 bases). CDR1 and CDR2 (germline): SGHVS, FQNEAQ. Trimming removed 6 bases at V and 4 bases at J, with 19 bases between. The CDR3 length is 15 residues. The CDR3 DNA follows: TGTGCCAGCAGTCTAAGGCGGGTTGGGGGGTACGAGCAGTACTTC. Translated: CASSLRRVGGYEQYF.

The chain employs TRBV9 and TRBJ1-2; 9 nucleotides line up with TRBD1. CDR1 SGDLS and CDR2 YYNGEE come from the germline V gene. V lost 0 bases to trimming and J lost 4 bases; unmatched junction nucleotides: 7. This CDR3 is built from 16 residues. The CDR3 region is CASSVVGTGLGYGYTF. DNA for the CDR3: TGTGCCAGCAGCGTAGTCGGGACAGGGCTTGGCTATGGCTACACCTTC.

The CDR3 DNA reads as TGTGCCAGTAGTATGAGGGGGCTTGATACAGATACGCAGTATTTT. The encoded protein is CASSMRGLDTDTQYF. The chain is built from TRBV19 and TRBJ2-3; 7 nucleotides align to TRBD1. The V gene end was trimmed by 3 bases and the J gene end by 3 bases; junction bases not matched to a gene: 6. Germline CDR1 LNHDA, CDR2 SQIVND (reference sequence). There are 15 residues in the CDR3.

V and J are TRBV19 and TRBJ2-7; perhaps TRBD2 as D (5 bases). V lost 5 bases to trimming and J lost 3 bases, with 11 bases between them. CDR1 is LNHDA, CDR2 SQIVND, per germline (reference sequence). The CDR3 is made up of 13 amino acids. The CDR3 here is CASSGGPGYEQYF. Here the CDR3 DNA reads TGTGCCAGTAGTGGCGGGCCAGGCTACGAGCAGTACTTC.

The chain couples TRBV4-1 to TRBJ2-2; 9 nucleotides line up with TRBD2. J gave up 5 bases and V 8 bases, and 9 bases lay outside the gene matches. Per germline, CDR1 MGHRA and CDR2 YSYEKL. The length of the CDR3 is 15 residues. The CDR3 reads CASSRGGVYTGELFF. The DNA for the CDR3 is TGCGCCAGCTCGCGGGGGGGCGTGTATACCGGGGAGCTGTTTTTT.

The rearrangement links TRBV7-8 to TRBJ2-7; 7 bases are a match to TRBD1. The trim removed 5 bases at V and 8 bases at J, leaving 6 bases unmatched. The CDR3 is 12 amino acids. Germline CDR1 reads SGHVS; CDR2 reads FQNEAQ. CDR3 protein: CASSTTGSKQYF. The CDR3 DNA reads TGTGCCAGCAGCACGACAGGGAGCAAGCAGTACTTC.

CDR3 sequence (DNA): TGTGCCACCAGTGACCGCAGCGGGGGCTCGGCCGGGGATACGCAGTATTTT. The encoded protein is CATSDRSGGSAGDTQYF. The V gene is TRBV24-1, the J gene TRBJ2-3; the match to TRBD2 covers 8 bases. V was pared by 4 bases and J by 6 bases, with 14 bases of the junction left unmatched. The CDR3 loop spans 17 amino acids. Germline lookup yields CDR1 KGHDR and CDR2 SFDVKD.

CDR3 sequence reads: CASSQAPDNSPLHF. The CDR3 DNA reads TGTGCCAGCAGCCAAGCTCCGGATAATTCACCCCTCCACTTT. V gene TRBV3-1 (or the pseudogene TRBV3-2) combines with J gene TRBJ1-6; D is uncertain. This CDR3 comprises 14 residues. The germline gives CDR1 LGHDT, CDR2 YNNKEL (reference sequence). Trimming left V 1 base short and J 5 bases short, with 6 bases between.

The rearrangement links TRBV27 to TRBJ1-6; possible D gene TRBD1, 6 bases. V was cut by 9 bases and J by 5 bases, with 14 bases left in between. The CDR3 extends over 14 amino acids. Per germline, CDR1 MNHEY and CDR2 SMNVEV (reference sequence). CDR3 coding DNA: TGTGCCAGTAGGGGAACAGGGAATAATTCACCCCTCCACTTT. Protein: CASRGTGNNSPLHF.

This clone was seen a handful of times. The chain has TRBV28 and TRBJ2-3; TRBD2 agrees at 7 bases. The junction had 8 bases not matched to a gene; V was cut back by 4 bases and J by 7 bases. CDR1 MDHEN and CDR2 SYDVKM come from the germline V gene. The CDR3 runs to 14 residues. The CDR3 sequence: CASSSPGGTNTQYF. CDR3 coding DNA: TGTGCCAGCAGTTCGCCCGGAGGGACTAATACGCAGTATTTT.

The rearrangement joins TRBV6-4 to TRBJ1-2; D may be TRBD1 (5 bases). Germline V gene data show CDR1 as MRHNA and CDR2 as SNTAGT. This CDR3 spans 15 amino acids. V was clipped by 0 bases and J by 7 bases, with 15 bases between them. The DNA for the CDR3 is TGTGCCAGCAGTGACTCACCGGGGGGATTTGGTGGCTACACCTTC. Its translation is CASSDSPGGFGGYTF.

The chain has TRBV7-9 and TRBJ2-5; no firm D call. V was pared by 3 bases and J by 4 bases, with 9 bases between. This CDR3 has 13 amino acids. Germline V CDR1 and CDR2: SEHNR, FQNEAQ (reference sequence). CDR3 sequence: CASSFGVRETQYF. In DNA form, the CDR3 reads TGTGCCAGCAGCTTCGGTGTCCGAGAGACCCAGTACTTC.

The chain joins TRBV5-5 to TRBJ2-1, with TRBD2 matching 8 bases. The V gene end was trimmed by 1 base and the J gene end by 5 bases; junction bases not matched to a gene: 14. CDR1 and CDR2 from the germline V gene are SGHKS and YYEKEE (reference sequence). There are 18 residues in the CDR3. As DNA, the CDR3 is TGTGCCAGCAGCTTGAGGGTTCTGTTAGCGGGGAAGGACAATGAGCAGTTCTTC. This encodes CASSLRVLLAGKDNEQFF.

V usage is TRBV6-5 and J usage is TRBJ1-3, with D possibly matching TRBD1 (6 bases). The CDR3 is made up of 13 amino acids. Germline V gives CDR1 MNHEY, CDR2 SVGAGI. V was shortened by 8 bases and J by 0 bases, with 8 bases between the two germline ends. The CDR3 protein is CASGQYSGNTIYF. CDR3 DNA sequence: TGTGCCAGCGGACAGTACTCTGGAAACACCATATATTTT.

V gene TRBV19 combines with J gene TRBJ2-7; 15 bases map to TRBD2. Germline assignment: CDR1 LNHDA and CDR2 SQIVND (reference sequence). This CDR3 has 18 residues. V trimming: 6 bases; J trimming: 0 bases; junction bases outside the gene matches: 9. The CDR3 region has the DNA TGTGCCAGTAGCCGGGGACTAGCGGGGGGCCGAATCTCCTACGAGCAGTACTTC. This codes for CASSRGLAGGRISYEQYF.

V and J are TRBV5-6 and TRBJ2-3; the match to TRBD1 covers 10 bases. The CDR3 has 14 amino acids. Losses at the gene ends were 7 bases for V and 5 bases for J; bases not matched to a gene: 7. The germline CDR1 and CDR2 sequences are SGHDT and YYEEEE. This CDR3 is CASRDRGNRDTQYF. CDR3 DNA sequence: TGTGCCAGCCGGGACAGGGGAAATCGAGATACGCAGTATTTT. The variable domain in full, completed from reference TRBV5-6 and TRBJ2-3, reads DAGVTQSPTHLIKTRGQQVTLRCSPKSGHDTVSWYQQALGQGPQFIFQYYEEEERQRGNFPDRFSGHQFPNYSSELNVNALLLGDSALYLCASRDRGNRDTQYFGPGTRLTVL.

The gene calls are TRBV1 and TRBJ1-1; the table's D call of TRBD1 was not tested on the DNA. TRBV1 is shown as a pseudogene. The CDR3 is 14 residues long. The DNA for the CDR3 is TGCACCAGCAGTTTGGATAAAGGGGACACTGAAGCTTTCTTT. It specifies CTSSLDKGDTEAFF.

This clone appeared once. CDR3 nucleotide sequence: TGTGCCAGCAGCACCTCTAGAGGAGATACGCAGTATTTT. Translating it yields CASSTSRGDTQYF. This sequence joins TRBV12-3 or TRBV12-4 and TRBJ2-3; no clear D. The CDR3 length is 13 residues. V lost 6 bases and J lost 5, with 12 bases in between.

The V and J genes are TRBV6-5 and TRBJ2-3; 12 bases align to TRBD2. Per the germline V gene, CDR1 is MNHEY and CDR2 is SVGAGI. The ends lost 6 bases at V and 6 bases at J; junction bases unmatched: 7. CDR3 length equals 15 residues. The CDR3 is CASRRLAGDGDTQYF. The CDR3 DNA reads TGTGCCAGCAGACGACTAGCGGGGGATGGGGATACGCAGTATTTT.

The gene calls are TRBV20-1 and TRBJ1-2; TRBD1 matches 8 bases. Germline CDR1 reads DFQATT; CDR2 reads SNEGSKA (reference sequence). Trimming cost V 4 bases and J 6 bases; bases outside gene matches: 1. This CDR3 region has 11 residues. Here the CDR3 reads CSAIRGHGYTF. The CDR3 bases are TGCAGTGCTATCAGGGGGCATGGCTACACCTTC.